Listed below are T cell receptor beta chains from one sample, sequenced in a study of shared clonotypes between healthy human individuals. Sequencing used immunoSEQ multiplex PCR; TCRdb keeps in-frame clones, though not all of them. The table lists some 2,000,000 clones, about 95% of them singletons, with about 1.1% in the top ten. Sequenced input: naive CD8+ T cells sorted from blood. These receptor sequences come from a man aged 18 to 29 in good health. The CDR3 runs from the conserved cysteine through the conserved F or W. D genes are given only for firm matches. The size of a clone is reported for some rows only, either as once, few or many, or as a class for expanded clones.

V,D,size,length,J,DNA,CDR3
TRBV4-2,.,few,15,TRBJ2-5,TGTGCCAGCAGCCAAGTTCTATCGTACCAAGAGACCCAGTACTTC,CASSQVLSYQETQYF
TRBV11-2,.,.,13,TRBJ1-5,TGTGCCAGCAGCTATCAGAGCAATCAGCCCCAGCATTTT,CASSYQSNQPQHF
TRBV27,.,.,15,TRBJ2-1,TGTGCCAGCAGTCTGAGGGGACCATCCTACAATGAGCAGTTCTTC,CASSLRGPSYNEQFF
TRBV7-2,TRBD2,.,16,TRBJ2-7,TGTGCCAGCAGCTCCCAAGGACTAGCGGGAGGCTACGAGCAGTACTTC,CASSSQGLAGGYEQYF
TRBV7-9,.,.,13,TRBJ1-2,TGTGCCAGCAGCTTAGGAGAGGGCAATGGCTACACCTTC,CASSLGEGNGYTF
TRBV5-1,.,.,17,TRBJ2-7,TGCGCCAGCAGCTTGGATCCCGACAGGGAGGGGGGCTACGAGCAGTACTTC,CASSLDPDREGGYEQYF
TRBV28,.,.,18,TRBJ2-7,TGTGCCAGCAGATCCATTATCGGCGACCTCAGGGATTTCTACGAGCAGTACTTC,CASRSIIGDLRDFYEQYF
TRBV5-6,.,.,14,TRBJ2-7,TGTGCCAGCAGCTTGGTGGTTAGGTCCTACGAGCAGTACTTC,CASSLVVRSYEQYF
TRBV6-5,.,.,14,TRBJ1-1,TGTGCCAGCAGTTACTCGAAACAGCACACTGAAGCTTTCTTT,CASSYSKQHTEAFF
TRBV7-9,.,.,15,TRBJ2-7,TGTGCCAGCAGCTTAGTGGCGGGACAGACCTACGAGCAGTACTTC,CASSLVAGQTYEQYF
TRBV10-3,.,.,13,TRBJ2-7,TGTGCCATCAGTGATCTGACGGGCTACGAGCAGTACTTC,CAISDLTGYEQYF
TRBV28,.,.,14,TRBJ1-5,TGTGCCAGCAGTTTTCTCTCTGGCAATCAGCCCCAGCATTTT,CASSFLSGNQPQHF
TRBV15,.,once,16,TRBJ2-7,TGTGCCACCAGCAGAGCCCAGGTGCTAAGCTCCTACGAGCAGTACTTC,CATSRAQVLSSYEQYF
TRBV5-6,.,.,15,TRBJ2-2,TGTGCCAGCAGCTTGGAGCAAGTGAACACCGGGGAGCTGTTTTTT,CASSLEQVNTGELFF
TRBV21-1,.,.,19,TRBJ2-1,TGTGCCAGCAGCAAGGGTGGTACGGGAAGGCCTCGCGTACGGAATGAGCAGTTCTTC,CASSKGGTGRPRVRNEQFF
TRBV5-6,.,.,11,TRBJ2-1,TGTGCCAGCAGCTTTGGCAATGAGCAGTTCTTC,CASSFGNEQFF
TRBV19,.,.,12,TRBJ2-7,TGTGCCAGTGGGGCGGGACTCGGCGAGCAGTACTTC,CASGAGLGEQYF
TRBV30,.,.,13,TRBJ1-1,TGTGCCTGGAGTGTACATGGGGACACTGAAGCTTTCTTT,CAWSVHGDTEAFF
TRBV5-1,.,.,14,TRBJ2-5,TGCGCCAGCAGCTTGGGGCAGGGCTTTGAGACCCAGTACTTC,CASSLGQGFETQYF
TRBV30,TRBD2,.,20,TRBJ2-1,TGTGCCTGGAGTGGAGCTAGCCGCTTTTCAGGGACTAGCGGGAGAAATGAGCAGTTCTTC,CAWSGASRFSGTSGRNEQFF
TRBV5-6,.,.,15,TRBJ2-7,TGTGCCAGCAGCCCGGACAAAAAATTCACCTACGAGCAGTACTTC,CASSPDKKFTYEQYF
TRBV6-6,.,.,14,TRBJ1-2,TGTGCCAGCAGTTACTCGGGGGAAGACTATGGCTACACCTTC,CASSYSGEDYGYTF
TRBV21-1,.,.,16,TRBJ2-5,TGTGCCAGCAGCAAAAGAAGAGACAGGGGCCAAGAGACCCAGTACTTC,CASSKRRDRGQETQYF
TRBV10-3,.,.,12,TRBJ1-1,TGTGCCATCAGTGACAGGAACACTGAAGCTTTCTTT,CAISDRNTEAFF